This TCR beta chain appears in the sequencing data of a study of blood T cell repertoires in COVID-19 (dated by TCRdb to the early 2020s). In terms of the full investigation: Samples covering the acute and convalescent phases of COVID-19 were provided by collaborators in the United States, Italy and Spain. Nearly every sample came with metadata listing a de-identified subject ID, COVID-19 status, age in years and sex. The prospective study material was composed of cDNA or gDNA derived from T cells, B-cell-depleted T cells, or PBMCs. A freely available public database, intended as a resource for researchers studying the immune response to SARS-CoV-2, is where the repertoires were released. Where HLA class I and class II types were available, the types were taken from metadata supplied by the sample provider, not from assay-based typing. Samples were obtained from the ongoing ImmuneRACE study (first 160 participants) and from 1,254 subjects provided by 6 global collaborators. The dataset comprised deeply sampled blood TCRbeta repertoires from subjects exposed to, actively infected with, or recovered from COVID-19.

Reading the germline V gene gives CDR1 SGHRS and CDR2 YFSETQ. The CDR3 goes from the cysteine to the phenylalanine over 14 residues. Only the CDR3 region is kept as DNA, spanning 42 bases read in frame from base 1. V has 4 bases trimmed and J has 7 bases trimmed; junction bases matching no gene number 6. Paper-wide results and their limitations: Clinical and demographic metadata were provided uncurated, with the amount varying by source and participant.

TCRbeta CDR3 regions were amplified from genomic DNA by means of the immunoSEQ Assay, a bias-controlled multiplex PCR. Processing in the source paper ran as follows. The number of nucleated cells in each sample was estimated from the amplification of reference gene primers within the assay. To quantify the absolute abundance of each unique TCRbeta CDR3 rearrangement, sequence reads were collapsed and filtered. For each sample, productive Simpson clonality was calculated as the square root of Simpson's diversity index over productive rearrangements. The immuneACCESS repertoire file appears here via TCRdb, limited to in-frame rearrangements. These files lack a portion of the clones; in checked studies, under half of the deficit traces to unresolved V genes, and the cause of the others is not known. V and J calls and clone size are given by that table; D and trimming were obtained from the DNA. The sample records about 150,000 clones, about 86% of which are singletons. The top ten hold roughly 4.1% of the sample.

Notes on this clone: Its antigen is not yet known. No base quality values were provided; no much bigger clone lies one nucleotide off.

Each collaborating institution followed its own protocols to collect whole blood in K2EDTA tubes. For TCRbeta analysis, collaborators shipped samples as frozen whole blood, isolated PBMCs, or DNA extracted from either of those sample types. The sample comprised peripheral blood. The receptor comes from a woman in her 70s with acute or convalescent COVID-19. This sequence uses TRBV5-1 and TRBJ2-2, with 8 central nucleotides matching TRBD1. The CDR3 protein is CASSQGQGGGELFF. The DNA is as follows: TGCGCCAGCAGCCAAGGACAGGGTGGCGGGGAGCTGTTTTTT.